This T cell receptor (beta chain) comes out of a study of T cell repertoires in cytomegalovirus infection. In TCRdb, the reads were re-called with MiXCR into one record per CDR3 protein. The sample has about 180,000 distinct CDR3 sequences, about a sixth seen once. This clonotype was detected only a few times. The specimen was CD8+ T cells from PBMCs. The sequence came from a human donor in good health (CMV status not recorded). Some clones in this sample may be carry-over from other donors' samples.

The CDR3 sequence: CASVGYTGDTGELFF. The DNA of the CDR3 is TGTGCCAGCGTAGGGTACACAGGGGACACCGGGGAGCTGTTTTTT. The genes are TRBV12-3 or TRBV12-4 and TRBJ2-2; 7 nucleotides agree with TRBD1. Trimming took 8 bases from V and 3 from J; bases not matched to a gene: 9. The CDR3 is made up of 15 amino acids.